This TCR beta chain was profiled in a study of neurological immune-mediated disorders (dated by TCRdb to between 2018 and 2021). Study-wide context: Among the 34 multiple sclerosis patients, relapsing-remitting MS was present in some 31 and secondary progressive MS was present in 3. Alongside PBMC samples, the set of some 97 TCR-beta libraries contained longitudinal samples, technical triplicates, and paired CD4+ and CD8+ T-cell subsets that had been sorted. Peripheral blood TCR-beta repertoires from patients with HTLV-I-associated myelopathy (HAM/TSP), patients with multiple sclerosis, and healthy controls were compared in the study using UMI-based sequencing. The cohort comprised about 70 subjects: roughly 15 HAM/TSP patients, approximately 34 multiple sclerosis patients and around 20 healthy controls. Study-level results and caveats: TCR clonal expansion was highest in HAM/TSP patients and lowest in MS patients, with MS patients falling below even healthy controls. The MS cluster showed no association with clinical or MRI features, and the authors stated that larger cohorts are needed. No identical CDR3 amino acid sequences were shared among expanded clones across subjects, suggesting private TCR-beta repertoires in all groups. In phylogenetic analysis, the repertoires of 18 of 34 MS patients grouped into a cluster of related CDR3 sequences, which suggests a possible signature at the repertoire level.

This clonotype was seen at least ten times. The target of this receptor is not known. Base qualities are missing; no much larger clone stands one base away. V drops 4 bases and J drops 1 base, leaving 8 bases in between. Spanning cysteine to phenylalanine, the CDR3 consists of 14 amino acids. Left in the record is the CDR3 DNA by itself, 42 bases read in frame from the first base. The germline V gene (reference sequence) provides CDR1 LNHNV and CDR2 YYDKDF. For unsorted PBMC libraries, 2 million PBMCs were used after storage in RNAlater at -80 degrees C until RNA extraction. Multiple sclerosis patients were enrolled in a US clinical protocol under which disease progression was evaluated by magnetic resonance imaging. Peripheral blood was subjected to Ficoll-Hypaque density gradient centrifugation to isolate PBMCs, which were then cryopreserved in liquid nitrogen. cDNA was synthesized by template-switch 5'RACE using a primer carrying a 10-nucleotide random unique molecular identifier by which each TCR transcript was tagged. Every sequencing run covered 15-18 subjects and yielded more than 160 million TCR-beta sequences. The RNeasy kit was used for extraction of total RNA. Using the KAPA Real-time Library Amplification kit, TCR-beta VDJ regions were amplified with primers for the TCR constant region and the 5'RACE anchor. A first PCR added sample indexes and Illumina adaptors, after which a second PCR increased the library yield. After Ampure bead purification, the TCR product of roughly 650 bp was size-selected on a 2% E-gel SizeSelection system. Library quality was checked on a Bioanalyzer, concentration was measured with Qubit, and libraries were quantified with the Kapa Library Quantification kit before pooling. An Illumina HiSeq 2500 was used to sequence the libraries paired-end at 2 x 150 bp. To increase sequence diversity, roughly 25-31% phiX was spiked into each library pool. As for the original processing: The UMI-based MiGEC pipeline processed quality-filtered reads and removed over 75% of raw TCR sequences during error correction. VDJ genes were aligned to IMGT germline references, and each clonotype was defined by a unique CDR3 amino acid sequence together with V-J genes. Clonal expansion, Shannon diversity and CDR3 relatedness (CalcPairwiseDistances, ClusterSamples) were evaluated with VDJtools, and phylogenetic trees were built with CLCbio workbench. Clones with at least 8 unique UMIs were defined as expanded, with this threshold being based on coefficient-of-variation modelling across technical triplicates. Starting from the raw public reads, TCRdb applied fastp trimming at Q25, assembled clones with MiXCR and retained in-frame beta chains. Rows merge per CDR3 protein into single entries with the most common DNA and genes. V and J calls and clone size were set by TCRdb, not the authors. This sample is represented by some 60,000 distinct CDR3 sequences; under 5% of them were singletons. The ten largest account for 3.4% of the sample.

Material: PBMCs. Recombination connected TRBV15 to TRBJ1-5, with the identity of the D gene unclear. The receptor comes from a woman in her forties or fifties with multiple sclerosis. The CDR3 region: CATSKAGSNQPQHF. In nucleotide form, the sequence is TGTGCCACCAGCAAGGCAGGCAGCAATCAGCCCCAGCATTTT. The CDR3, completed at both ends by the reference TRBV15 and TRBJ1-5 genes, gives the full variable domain DAMVIQNPRYQVTQFGKPVTLSCSQTLNHNVMYWYQQKSSQAPKLLFHYYDKDFNNEADTPDNFQSRRPNTSFCFLDIRSPGLGDTAMYLCATSKAGSNQPQHFGDGTRLSIL.